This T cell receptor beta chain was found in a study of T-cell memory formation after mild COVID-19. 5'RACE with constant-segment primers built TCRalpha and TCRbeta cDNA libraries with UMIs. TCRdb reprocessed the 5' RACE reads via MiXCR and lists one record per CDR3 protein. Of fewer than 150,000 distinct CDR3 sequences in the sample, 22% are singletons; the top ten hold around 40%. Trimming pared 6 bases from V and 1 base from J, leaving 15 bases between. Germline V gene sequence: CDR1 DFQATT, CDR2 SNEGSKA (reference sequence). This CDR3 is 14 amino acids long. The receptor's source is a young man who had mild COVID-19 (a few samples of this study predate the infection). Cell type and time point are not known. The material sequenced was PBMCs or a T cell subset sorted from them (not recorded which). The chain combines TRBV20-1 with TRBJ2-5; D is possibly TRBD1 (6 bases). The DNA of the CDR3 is TGCAGTGCAAATACGCTGGACAGCCAAGAGACCCAGTACTTC. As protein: CSANTLDSQETQYF.